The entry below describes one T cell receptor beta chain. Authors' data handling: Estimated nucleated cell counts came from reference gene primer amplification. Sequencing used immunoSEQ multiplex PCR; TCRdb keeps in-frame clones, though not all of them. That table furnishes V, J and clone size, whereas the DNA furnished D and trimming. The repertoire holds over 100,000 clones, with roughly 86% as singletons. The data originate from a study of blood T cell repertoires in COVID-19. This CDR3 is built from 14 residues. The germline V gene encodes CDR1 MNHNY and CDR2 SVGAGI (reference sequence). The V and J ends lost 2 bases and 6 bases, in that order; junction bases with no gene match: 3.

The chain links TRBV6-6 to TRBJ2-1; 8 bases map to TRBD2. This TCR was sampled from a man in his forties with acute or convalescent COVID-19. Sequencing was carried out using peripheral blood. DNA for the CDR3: TGTGCCAGCAGTTACAGCGGGAGCGGCAATGAGCAGTTCTTC. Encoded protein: CASSYSGSGNEQFF.